This T cell receptor (beta chain) was identified in a study of T cells in localized non-small cell lung cancer. Study-wide results and limits: Multi-region tumor sequencing was not done, so intratumor heterogeneity could not be excluded. Adjacent lung was found to contain a median about 62 of the top 100 tumor clones. Uninvolved adjacent lung had higher T cell clonality than tumor and all other tissues. Density of T cells in blood, when higher, went with longer overall survival.

The repertoire was sequenced with immunoSEQ multiplex PCR; TCRdb's copy has only in-frame clones and lacks some. The profile covers roughly 86,000 clones, with roughly four fifths appearing a single time and roughly 3% taken by the ten largest. Worth noting for this clone: The target antigen is unknown.

The input for sequencing was peripheral blood, taken before any cancer treatment. The clonotype originates from a man aged 35-75 years with stage I lung adenocarcinoma.

The CDR3 coding sequence is TGTGCCAGCAGCCCCCGGAGGGGACAGGGGGCCCCCACTAATGAAAAACTGTTTTTT. Translation: CASSPRRGQGAPTNEKLFF. The gene calls are TRBV14 and TRBJ1-4; 12 bases align to TRBD1. The length of the CDR3 is 19 residues. The V and J ends lost 4 bases and 2 bases, in that order; junction bases with no gene match: 11. CDR1 is SGHDN, CDR2 FVKESK, per germline.